Each of the 30 T cell receptor beta chains below was sequenced from the same sample in a study of chemoradiotherapy in HPV16-positive cancers. The method was immunoSEQ multiplex PCR; TCRdb's version includes in-frame clones alone and lacks a portion of them. The sample shows some 34,000 clones, around 83% of them seen only once. Material: blood, obtained from a patient who underwent chemoradiotherapy. The receptors here all came from a human donor with HPV-associated anogenital cancer.

CDR3 residues: CASSSSGGAYNEQFF. CDR3 sequence (DNA): TGTGCCAGCTCATCCAGCGGGGGGGCATACAATGAGCAGTTCTTC. The chain joins TRBV18 to TRBJ2-1; 10 bases match TRBD2. After removal of 5 bases from V and 4 bases from J, the junction contained 5 bases not matched to a gene. The CDR3 totals 15 residues. Per the germline V gene, CDR1 is KGHSH and CDR2 is LQKENI.

V usage is TRBV6-5 and J usage is TRBJ1-5; possible D gene TRBD1, 5 bases. The CDR3 runs 14 residues. V gave up 3 bases and J gave up 2 bases, with 8 bases separating them. The germline CDR1 and CDR2 sequences are MNHEY and SVGAGI. The CDR3 reads CASSYGGGNQPQHF. CDR3 DNA: TGTGCCAGCAGTTATGGGGGTGGCAATCAGCCCCAGCATTTT.

Comment on this clone: The junction departs from germline at one end; a sequencing error may be responsible. The rearrangement uses TRBV19 and TRBJ1-2; D is unresolved. The CDR3 totals 12 residues. Germline lookup yields CDR1 LNHDA and CDR2 SQIVND (reference sequence). CDR3 sequence: CASSVEVYGYTF. CDR3 sequence (DNA): TGTGCCAGTAGTGTAGAGGTCTATGGCTACACCTTC.

The V and J genes are TRBV6-5 and TRBJ1-1, with unresolved D. This CDR3 spans 13 amino acids. Trimming left V 5 bases short and J 1 base short, with 8 bases between. The V gene's germline CDR1 is MNHEY and CDR2 SVGAGI. The CDR3 here is CASSLSENTEAFF. The CDR3 DNA reads as TGTGCCAGCAGTCTTAGCGAGAACACTGAAGCTTTCTTT.

V and J are TRBV5-1 and TRBJ2-1; TRBD2 aligns across 8 bases. The CDR3 has 17 amino acids. Germline CDR1 and CDR2: SGHRS and YFSETQ. J was trimmed by 5 bases and V by 2 bases; bases with no gene match: 12. The CDR3 DNA is TGCGCCAGCAGCTTACAAATTTCTAGCGGGCGGCACAATGAGCAGTTCTTC. Translating it yields CASSLQISSGRHNEQFF.

The rearrangement joins TRBV27 to TRBJ2-7; 8 bases map to TRBD1. The CDR3 runs to 15 residues. Germline loops: CDR1 MNHEY, CDR2 SMNVEV (reference sequence). With V trimmed by 4 bases and J by 2 bases, 7 bases remained unmatched. CDR3 sequence: CASSWAGTGPYEQYF. CDR3 DNA sequence: TGTGCCAGCAGTTGGGCCGGGACAGGCCCCTACGAGCAGTACTTC.

This clone showed up just once. J is TRBJ1-2 and V is TRBV29-1, with 11 positions matching TRBD1. Germline CDR1 and CDR2: SQVTM and ANQGSEA. This CDR3 has 11 residues. V was clipped by 8 bases and J by 6 bases; unmatched bases: 2. CDR3 in DNA: TGCAGCACGGGACAGGGGGATGGCTACACCTTC. It codes for CSTGQGDGYTF.

Concerning this clone itself: At one end, the junction sequence differs from germline, possibly due to a read error. The rearrangement links TRBV19 to TRBJ2-1; no clear D. From germline, CDR1 is LNHDA and CDR2 SQIVND (reference sequence). This CDR3 region has 12 residues. CDR3 in amino acids: CASIGSHNEQFF. CDR3 bases: TGTGCCAGTATTGGCTCCCACAATGAGCAGTTCTTC.

This clone was detected a few times. The CDR3 sequence is CATSRATGDGYTF. The CDR3 DNA sequence: TGTGCCACCAGCAGAGCGACAGGGGACGGCTACACCTTC. This chain links TRBV15 with TRBJ1-2; 8 nucleotides align to TRBD1. This CDR3 region has 13 residues. J was trimmed by 8 bases and V by 1 base; bases with no gene match: 3. The germline V gene encodes CDR1 LNHNV and CDR2 YYDKDF (reference sequence).

This chain links TRBV19 with TRBJ2-6; 8 nucleotides align to TRBD1. The CDR3 has 16 residues. CDR1 is LNHDA, CDR2 SQIVND, per germline (reference sequence). V lost 2 bases and J lost 0; bases outside the gene matches: 0. CDR3 DNA: TGTGCCAGTAGTATAACAGGGGGCTCTGGGGCCAACGTCCTGACTTTC. Translating it yields CASSITGGSGANVLTF.

The gene calls are TRBV5-6 and TRBJ1-5; D perhaps matches TRBD1 (6 bases). V was pared by 0 bases and J by 1 base, with 17 bases between. The CDR3 extends over 18 amino acids. Germline CDR1 and CDR2: SGHDT and YYEEEE. The CDR3 spells CASSLGDGTLGSNQPQHF. CDR3 nucleotide sequence: TGTGCCAGCAGCTTGGGCGACGGGACACTTGGGAGCAATCAGCCCCAGCATTTT.

This chain links TRBV4-3 with TRBJ1-1; 9 nucleotides match TRBD1. The germline V gene encodes CDR1 LGHNA and CDR2 YSLEER. Trimming removed 6 bases from V and 4 bases from J; junction bases left unmatched: 9. The CDR3 loop spans 15 amino acids. Written as DNA, the CDR3 is TGCGCCAGCAGTCGGGACAGGGACAAGGGCACTGAAGCTTTCTTT. It codes for CASSRDRDKGTEAFF.

The chain recombines TRBV10-1 with TRBJ2-7; D possibly corresponds to TRBD2 (6 bases). Germline CDR1 and CDR2: WNHNN and SYGVQD (reference sequence). The CDR3 spans 13 residues. The ends were cut back, 10 bases at V and 5 bases at J, with 18 bases in the middle. The CDR3 coding sequence is TGCGCCACCTTTTCCGGGGGAGGCCACGAGCAGTACTTC. Protein sequence: CATFSGGGHEQYF.

V is TRBV6-5 and J is TRBJ1-4; no definite D call. CDR1 MNHEY and CDR2 SVGAGI come from the germline V gene. V dropped 8 bases and J dropped 0 bases, with 10 bases sitting between them. The CDR3 is 14 amino acids. As DNA, the CDR3 is TGTGCCAGCGGAAGAACGTCAACTAATGAAAAACTGTTTTTT. Its translation is CASGRTSTNEKLFF.

The chain employs TRBV27 and TRBJ2-6; D is unclear. Germline assignment: CDR1 MNHEY and CDR2 SMNVEV (reference sequence). V lost 4 bases and J lost 0, with 10 bases in between. The CDR3 sequence is 16 residues long. The CDR3 reads CASSWAAISGANVLTF. The DNA of the CDR3 is TGTGCCAGCAGTTGGGCAGCCATCTCTGGGGCCAACGTCCTGACTTTC.

V usage is TRBV11-2 and J usage is TRBJ1-6; 7 positions match TRBD1. CDR3 size: 16 residues. Germline V CDR1 and CDR2: SGHAT, FQNNGV. The V segment lost 5 bases and the J segment 9 bases; nucleotides outside the gene matches: 13. For the CDR3, the DNA is TGTGCCAGCAGCGGAGGGGGCGCTTTGGCGGGTTCACCCCTCCACTTT. As protein: CASSGGGALAGSPLHF.

The sample holds a few counts of this clone. CDR3 amino acids: CASSALTRGNSPLHF. Here the CDR3 DNA reads TGTGCCAGCAGCGCCCTGACAAGGGGAAATTCACCCCTCCACTTT. The V and J genes are TRBV9 and TRBJ1-6; tentatively, D is TRBD1 (5 bases). V was clipped by 3 bases and J by 7 bases, with 14 bases between them. The CDR3 sequence is 15 residues long. The germline V gene encodes CDR1 SGDLS and CDR2 YYNGEE.

As to this clone: Distinct nucleotide sequences in the sample also encode this CDR3. This chain uses TRBV10-3 with TRBJ2-7; D remains unclear. V shed 2 bases and J shed 4 bases, with 3 bases lying between them. Germline V lookup: CDR1 ENHRY, CDR2 SYGVKD. The CDR3 runs 11 residues. The CDR3 loop is CAISEGYEQYF. The CDR3 DNA reads as TGTGCCATCAGTGAGGGATACGAGCAGTACTTC.

The rearrangement joins TRBV5-6 to TRBJ2-3; D is unresolved. The CDR3 has 15 residues. Per the germline V gene, CDR1 is SGHDT and CDR2 is YYEEEE. Trimming pared 1 base from V and 5 bases from J, leaving 14 bases between. The CDR3 loop reads CASSLFQDPIDTQYF. DNA of the CDR3: TGTGCCAGCAGCTTGTTTCAGGATCCGATAGATACGCAGTATTTT.

V and J are TRBV18 and TRBJ2-1, with D maybe TRBD2 (6 bases). CDR3 length: 13 residues. Germline V gives CDR1 KGHSH, CDR2 LQKENI. Trimming removed 6 bases from V and 9 bases from J, with 15 bases in between. The chain's CDR3 is CASSAGPGVEQFF. The DNA for the CDR3 is TGTGCCAGCTCTGCGGGGCCTGGGGTTGAGCAGTTCTTC.

The gene calls are TRBV7-9 and TRBJ1-1; D gene unclear. V was pared by 7 bases and J by 5 bases, with 14 bases between. Germline V gives CDR1 SEHNR, CDR2 FQNEAQ (reference sequence). This CDR3 has 13 amino acids. The CDR3, as DNA: TGTGCCAGCACCCGGCCCGGGGTAACTGAAGCTTTCTTT. It yields the protein CASTRPGVTEAFF. Drawing the rest from reference TRBV7-9 and TRBJ1-1, the complete variable domain is DTGVSQNPRHKITKRGQNVTFRCDPISEHNRLYWYRQTLGQGPEFLTYFQNEAQLEKSRLLSDRFSAERPKGSFSTLEIQRTEQGDSAMYLCASTRPGVTEAFFGQGTRLTVV.

This clone was seen only a few times. The chain couples TRBV4-2 to TRBJ2-2; tentative D call: TRBD1 (5 bases). This CDR3 contains 16 residues. V shed 1 base and J shed 6 bases, with 15 bases lying between them. Germline values: CDR1 LGHNA, CDR2 YNFKEQ. CDR3 residues: CASSQGKGEGAGELFF. CDR3 sequence (DNA): TGTGCCAGCAGCCAAGGGAAGGGCGAAGGGGCCGGGGAGCTGTTTTTT.

The chain couples TRBV4-1 to TRBJ2-5; 8 bases fit TRBD2. The CDR3 consists of 17 residues. Germline trimming cut 1 base from V and 0 bases from J; bases unmatched to any gene: 7. Germline V CDR1 and CDR2: MGHRA, YSYEKL. The CDR3 loop reads CASSQVQLAVYQETQYF. The CDR3 region has the DNA TGCGCCAGCAGCCAAGTACAACTAGCGGTGTACCAAGAGACCCAGTACTTC.

This chain joins TRBV27 and TRBJ1-1, with unresolved D. This CDR3 is 13 amino acids long. Trimming shortened V by 3 bases and J by 4 bases, and 9 bases separated the two germline ends. Germline V gene lookup returns CDR1 MNHEY and CDR2 SMNVEV (reference sequence). The CDR3 bases are TGTGCCAGCAGTTTTAGGGAGGGCACTGAAGCTTTCTTT. Encoded protein: CASSFREGTEAFF.

The J gene is TRBJ2-3, the V gene TRBV5-6, with D uncertain. V was cut by 0 bases and J by 2 bases, with 4 bases left in between. This CDR3 spans 13 amino acids. Germline CDR1 SGHDT, CDR2 YYEEEE. As DNA, the CDR3 is TGTGCCAGCAGCTTGGACTTCACAGATACGCAGTATTTT. Its protein product is CASSLDFTDTQYF. Full variable domain (rest looked up from reference TRBV5-6 and TRBJ2-3): DAGVTQSPTHLIKTRGQQVTLRCSPKSGHDTVSWYQQALGQGPQFIFQYYEEEERQRGNFPDRFSGHQFPNYSSELNVNALLLGDSALYLCASSLDFTDTQYFGPGTRLTVL.

The chain joins TRBV7-6 to TRBJ1-2; no clear D. This CDR3 spans 16 amino acids. The V gene's germline CDR1 is SGHVS and CDR2 FNYEAQ. V lost 1 base, J lost 0 bases, and 12 bases lay in between. The CDR3 region is CASSLGPTLANYGYTF. DNA of the CDR3: TGTGCCAGCAGCTTAGGACCTACCCTGGCTAACTATGGCTACACCTTC.

J is TRBJ2-4 and V is TRBV19; tentatively, D is TRBD1 (5 bases). V lost 4 bases and J lost 5, with 9 bases in between. CDR1 LNHDA and CDR2 SQIVND come from the germline V gene (reference sequence). The CDR3 is 13 amino acids. The CDR3 DNA is TGTGCCAGTAGTACATTGACAGAAAACATTCAGTACTTC. Translated, it gives CASSTLTENIQYF.

This rearrangement joins TRBV7-3 to TRBJ2-7; 9 positions agree with TRBD1. Per the germline V gene, CDR1 is SGHTA and CDR2 is FQGTGA. Germline trimming cut 5 bases from V and 4 bases from J; bases unmatched to any gene: 6. The length of the CDR3 is 14 residues. CDR3 coding DNA: TGTGCCAGCAGCCCCGGACAGGGGCGGTACGAGCAGTACTTC. This translates into CASSPGQGRYEQYF.

As DNA, the CDR3 is TGTGCCAGCAGTGGATTCGGAGGAATGAACACTGAAGCTTTCTTT. Translation: CASSGFGGMNTEAFF. The V gene is TRBV2, the J gene TRBJ1-1, with D uncertain. Deletions cut 4 bases from V and 0 bases from J, with 12 bases between. Germline V CDR1 and CDR2: SNHLY, FYNNEI. The CDR3 has 15 amino acids.

Worth noting for this clone: The junction departs from germline at one end; a sequencing error may be responsible. The chain links TRBV7-7 to TRBJ2-1, with 8 positions matching TRBD2. Germline CDR1 reads SSHAT; CDR2 reads FNYEAQ (reference sequence). The CDR3 extends over 17 amino acids. The CDR3 is CASSLVPRGGPYNEQFF. For the CDR3, the DNA is TGTGCTAGCAGCTTAGTTCCCCGGGGGGGCCCCTACAATGAGCAGTTCTTC.